This T cell receptor (beta chain) was identified during a study of T cells in Graves' hyperthyroidism and ophthalmopathy. On the study more broadly: Before treatment of any kind, peripheral blood was taken at initial diagnosis. Study findings and constraints: Blood also contained most expanded thyroid clonotypes above 0.001.

The CDR3 spans 13 residues. The germline V gene has CDR1 MNHEY and CDR2 SMNVEV (reference sequence). Trimming cost V 4 bases and J 9 bases, with 13 bases left between them. This clonotype was counted only a few times. The antigen is unknown. There were TCR beta CDR3 regions amplified from RNA transcripts. The TCR CDR3 first-round RT-PCR relied on the HTBI primer set. TCRdb reanalysed the multiplex PCR reads using MiXCR and keeps one entry per CDR3 protein. The table records approximately 410,000 distinct CDR3 sequences, 12% to 15% of them present only once. The diagnoses drew upon clinical symptoms, serum thyroxine and TRAb, thyroid ultrasound and orbital computed tomography.

The clonotype originates from a woman aged 18-29 years with Graves' hyperthyroidism. The chain is built from TRBV27 and TRBJ2-1, with D unclear. Sample: blood. In DNA, the CDR3 is TGTGCCAGCAGTTACGTATTCTCAGGTGAGCAGTTCTTC. Translated, it gives CASSYVFSGEQFF.